This T cell receptor beta chain was sequenced during a study of T-cell memory formation after mild COVID-19. Study-level points and caveats: Pre-infection memory carried some responding clones, suggesting that cross-reactive memory joined. For contracting clones, CD4+ ones sat mainly in CM and EM, CD8+ in EMRA. Nothing showed for sure that second-wave clones peaking on day 37 were SARS-CoV-2 specific.

A few counts support this clonotype. What it binds is unknown. With constant-segment primers, 5'RACE yielded cDNA libraries of TCR alpha and TCR beta that carried sample barcodes and UMIs. TCRdb re-called the 5' RACE reads through MiXCR, storing one row per CDR3 protein. Of hundreds of thousands of distinct CDR3 sequences listed, roughly 18% are singletons. Trimming cost V 6 bases and J 3 bases, with 15 bases left between them. The CDR3 runs to 14 residues. The germline V gene has CDR1 SGHVS and CDR2 FQNEAQ. The source material was PBMCs or a T cell subset sorted from them (not recorded which). This clonotype was sampled from an adult woman who had mild COVID-19 (a few samples of this study predate the infection). Cell type and time point are not known. This chain uses TRBV7-8 with TRBJ2-7; D may be TRBD1 (6 bases). The CDR3 spells CASSQQGAGYEQYF. The DNA for the CDR3 is TGTGCCAGCAGTCAACAGGGTGCGGGCTACGAGCAGTACTTC.